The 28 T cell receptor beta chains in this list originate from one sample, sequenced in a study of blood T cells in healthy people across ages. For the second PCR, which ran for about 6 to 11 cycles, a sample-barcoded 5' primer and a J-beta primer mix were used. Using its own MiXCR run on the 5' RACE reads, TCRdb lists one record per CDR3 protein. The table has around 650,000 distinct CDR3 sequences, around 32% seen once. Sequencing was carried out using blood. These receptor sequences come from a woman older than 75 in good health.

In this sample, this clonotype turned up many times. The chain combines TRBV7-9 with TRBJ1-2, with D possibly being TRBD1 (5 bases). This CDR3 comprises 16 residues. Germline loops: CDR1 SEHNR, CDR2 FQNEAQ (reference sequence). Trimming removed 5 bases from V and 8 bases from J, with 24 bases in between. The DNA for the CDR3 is TGTGCCAGCAGCCCAGGGCGGGGAGCGGGGTTCGACGGCTACACCTTC. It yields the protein CASSPGRGAGFDGYTF.

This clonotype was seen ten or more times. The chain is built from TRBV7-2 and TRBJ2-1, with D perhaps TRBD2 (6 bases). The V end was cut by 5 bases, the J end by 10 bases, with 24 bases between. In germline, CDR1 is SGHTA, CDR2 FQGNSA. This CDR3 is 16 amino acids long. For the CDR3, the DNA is TGTGCCAGCAGCCCGGGGGTACTAAAAGGTCTGCACGAGCAGTTCTTC. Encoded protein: CASSPGVLKGLHEQFF.

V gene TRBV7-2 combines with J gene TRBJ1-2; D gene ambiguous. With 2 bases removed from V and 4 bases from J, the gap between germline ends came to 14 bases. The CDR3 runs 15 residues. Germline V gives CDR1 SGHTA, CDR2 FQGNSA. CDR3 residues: CASSLLGSSTYGYTF. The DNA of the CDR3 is TGTGCCAGCAGCTTACTAGGATCGTCTACCTATGGCTACACCTTC.

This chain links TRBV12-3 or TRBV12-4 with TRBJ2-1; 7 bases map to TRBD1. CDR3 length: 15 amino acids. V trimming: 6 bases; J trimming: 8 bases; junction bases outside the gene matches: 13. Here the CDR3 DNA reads TGTGCCAGCAGCCGGGACACACCTCAGGGGGATGAGCAGTTCTTC. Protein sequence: CASSRDTPQGDEQFF.

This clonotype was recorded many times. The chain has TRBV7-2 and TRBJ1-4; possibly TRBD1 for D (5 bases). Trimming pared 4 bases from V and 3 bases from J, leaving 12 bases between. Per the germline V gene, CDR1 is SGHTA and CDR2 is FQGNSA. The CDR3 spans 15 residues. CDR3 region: CASSSPGFANEKLFF. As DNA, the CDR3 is TGTGCCAGCAGCTCGCCAGGGTTTGCTAATGAAAAACTGTTTTTT. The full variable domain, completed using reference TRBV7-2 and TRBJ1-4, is GAGVSQSPSNKVTEKGKDVELRCDPISGHTALYWYRQSLGQGLEFLIYFQGNSAPDKSGLPSDRFSAERTGGSVSTLTIQRTQQEDSAVYLCASSSPGFANEKLFFGSGTQLSVL.

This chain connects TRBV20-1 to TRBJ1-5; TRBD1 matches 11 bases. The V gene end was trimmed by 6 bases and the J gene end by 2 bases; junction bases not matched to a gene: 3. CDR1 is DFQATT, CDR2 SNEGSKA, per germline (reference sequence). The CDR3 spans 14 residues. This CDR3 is CSAWTGGGNQPQHF. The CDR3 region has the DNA TGCAGTGCCTGGACAGGGGGCGGCAATCAGCCCCAGCATTTT.

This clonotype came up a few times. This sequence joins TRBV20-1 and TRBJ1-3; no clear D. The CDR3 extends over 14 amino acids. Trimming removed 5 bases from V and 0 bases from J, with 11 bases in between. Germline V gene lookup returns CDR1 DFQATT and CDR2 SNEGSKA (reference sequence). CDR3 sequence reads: CSALQFYSGNTIYF. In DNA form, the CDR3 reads TGCAGTGCTCTACAGTTTTACTCTGGAAACACCATATATTTT.

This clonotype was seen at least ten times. CDR3 region: CSARDPGVSSSYEQYF. CDR3 coding DNA: TGCAGTGCTAGAGACCCAGGGGTCAGTTCCTCCTACGAGCAGTACTTC. V is TRBV20-1 and J is TRBJ2-7, with D possibly being TRBD1 (6 bases). Germline loops: CDR1 DFQATT, CDR2 SNEGSKA (reference sequence). V was trimmed by 0 bases and J by 0 bases, leaving 15 bases between them. The CDR3 is 16 residues long.

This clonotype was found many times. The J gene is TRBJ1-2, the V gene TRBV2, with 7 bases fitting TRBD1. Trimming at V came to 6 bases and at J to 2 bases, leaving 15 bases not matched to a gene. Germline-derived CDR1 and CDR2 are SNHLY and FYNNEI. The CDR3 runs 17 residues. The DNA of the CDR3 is TGTGCCAGCAGAGTACCGGGACAGTTTACAAAGAACTATGGCTACACCTTC. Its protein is CASRVPGQFTKNYGYTF.

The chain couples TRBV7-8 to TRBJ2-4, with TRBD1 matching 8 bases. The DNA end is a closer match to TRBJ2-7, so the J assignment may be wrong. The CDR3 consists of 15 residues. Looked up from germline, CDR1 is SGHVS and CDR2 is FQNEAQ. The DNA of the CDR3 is TGTGCCAGCAGCCGCTCCCGGACAGGGCTGTACGAGCAGTACTTC. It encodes CASSRSRTGLYEQYF.

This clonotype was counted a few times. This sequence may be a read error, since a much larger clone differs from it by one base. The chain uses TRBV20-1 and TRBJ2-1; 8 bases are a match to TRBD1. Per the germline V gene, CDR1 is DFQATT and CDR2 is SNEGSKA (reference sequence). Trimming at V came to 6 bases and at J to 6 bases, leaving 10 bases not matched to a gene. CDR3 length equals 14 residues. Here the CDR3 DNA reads TGCAGTGCGCAAGGCCCGACAGGGGTCAATGAGCAGTTCTTC. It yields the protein CSAQGPTGVNEQFF.

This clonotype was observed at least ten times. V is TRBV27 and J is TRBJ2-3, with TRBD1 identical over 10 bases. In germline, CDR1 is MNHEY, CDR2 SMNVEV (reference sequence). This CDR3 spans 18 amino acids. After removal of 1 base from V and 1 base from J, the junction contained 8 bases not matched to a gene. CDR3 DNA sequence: TGTGCCAGCAGTTTATTAAGGGCCGGGACAGGGGGCACAGATACGCAGTATTTT. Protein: CASSLLRAGTGGTDTQYF.

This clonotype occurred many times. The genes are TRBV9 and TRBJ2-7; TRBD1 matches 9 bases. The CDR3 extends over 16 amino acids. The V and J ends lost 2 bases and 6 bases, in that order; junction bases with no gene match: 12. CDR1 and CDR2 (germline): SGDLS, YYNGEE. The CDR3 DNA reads TGTGCCAGCAGCGTCAGCCTAGGACAGGGGTTGGCCGAGCAGTACTTC. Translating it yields CASSVSLGQGLAEQYF. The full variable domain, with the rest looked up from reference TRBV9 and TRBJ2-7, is DSGVTQTPKHLITATGQRVTLRCSPRSGDLSVYWYQQSLDQGLQFLIQYYNGEERAKGNILERFSAQQFPDLHSELNLSSLELGDSALYFCASSVSLGQGLAEQYFGPGTRLTVT.

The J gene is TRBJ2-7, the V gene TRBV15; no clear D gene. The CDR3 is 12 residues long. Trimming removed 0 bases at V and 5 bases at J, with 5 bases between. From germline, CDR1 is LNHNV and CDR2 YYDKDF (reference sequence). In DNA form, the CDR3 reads TGTGCCACCAGCAGAGAGGGCCACGAGCAGTACTTC. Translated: CATSREGHEQYF.

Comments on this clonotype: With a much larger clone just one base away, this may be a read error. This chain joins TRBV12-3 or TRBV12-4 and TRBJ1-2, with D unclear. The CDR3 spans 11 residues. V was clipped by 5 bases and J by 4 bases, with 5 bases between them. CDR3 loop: CASSDTYGYTF. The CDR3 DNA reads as TGTGCCAGCAGTGACACCTATGGCTACACCTTC.

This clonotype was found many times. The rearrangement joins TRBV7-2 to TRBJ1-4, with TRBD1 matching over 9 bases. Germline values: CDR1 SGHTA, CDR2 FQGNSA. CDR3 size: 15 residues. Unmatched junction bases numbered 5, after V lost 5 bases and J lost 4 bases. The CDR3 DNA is TGTGCCAGCAGCACCCGGACAGGGGATAATGAAAAACTGTTTTTT. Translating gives CASSTRTGDNEKLFF.

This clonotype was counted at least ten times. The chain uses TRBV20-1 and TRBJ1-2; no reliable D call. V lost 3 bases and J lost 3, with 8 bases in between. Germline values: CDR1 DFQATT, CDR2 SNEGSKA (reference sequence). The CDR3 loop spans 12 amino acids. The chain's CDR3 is CSARDPDYGYTF. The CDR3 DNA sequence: TGCAGTGCTAGGGATCCAGACTATGGCTACACCTTC.

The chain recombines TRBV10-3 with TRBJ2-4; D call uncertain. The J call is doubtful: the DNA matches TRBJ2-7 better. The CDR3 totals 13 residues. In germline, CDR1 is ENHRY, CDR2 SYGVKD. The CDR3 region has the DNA TGTGCCATCAGTCGGCAACGGACCTACGAGCAGTACTTC. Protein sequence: CAISRQRTYEQYF.

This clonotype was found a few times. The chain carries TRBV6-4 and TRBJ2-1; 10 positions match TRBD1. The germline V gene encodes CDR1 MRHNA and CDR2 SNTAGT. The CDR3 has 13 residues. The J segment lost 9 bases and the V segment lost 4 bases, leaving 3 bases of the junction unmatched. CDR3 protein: CASSGQGAGEQFF. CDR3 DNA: TGTGCCAGCAGTGGACAGGGGGCCGGTGAGCAGTTCTTC.

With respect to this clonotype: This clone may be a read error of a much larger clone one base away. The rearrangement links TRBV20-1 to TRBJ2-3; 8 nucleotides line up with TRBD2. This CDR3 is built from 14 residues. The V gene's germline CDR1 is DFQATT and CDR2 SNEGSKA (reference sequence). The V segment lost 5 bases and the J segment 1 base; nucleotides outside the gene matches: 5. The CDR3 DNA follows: TGCAGTGCTGACCGAGCGGGGGGCACAGATACGCAGTATTTT. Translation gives CSADRAGGTDTQYF.

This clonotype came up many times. CDR3 protein: CASSLQVLNTEAFF. CDR3 nucleotides: TGCGCCAGCAGCCTACAGGTTTTGAACACTGAAGCTTTCTTT. V usage is TRBV4-1 and J usage is TRBJ1-1, with D maybe TRBD1 (5 bases). The V end was cut by 4 bases, the J end by 0 bases, with 9 bases between. The germline V gene encodes CDR1 MGHRA and CDR2 YSYEKL. CDR3 length equals 14 residues.

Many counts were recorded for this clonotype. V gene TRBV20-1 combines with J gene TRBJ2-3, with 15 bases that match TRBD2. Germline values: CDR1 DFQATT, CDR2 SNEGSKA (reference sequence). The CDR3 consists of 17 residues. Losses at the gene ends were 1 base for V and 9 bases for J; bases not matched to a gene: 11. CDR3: CSARGPPGLAGGQTQYF. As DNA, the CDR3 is TGCAGTGCTAGAGGGCCCCCAGGACTAGCGGGGGGGCAGACGCAGTATTTT.

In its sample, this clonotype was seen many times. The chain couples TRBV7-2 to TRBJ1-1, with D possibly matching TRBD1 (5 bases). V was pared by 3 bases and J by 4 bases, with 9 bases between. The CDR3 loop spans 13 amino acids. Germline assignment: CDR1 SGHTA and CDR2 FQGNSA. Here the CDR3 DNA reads TGTGCCAGCAGCTTGAGAGGGGCCACTGAAGCTTTCTTT. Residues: CASSLRGATEAFF.

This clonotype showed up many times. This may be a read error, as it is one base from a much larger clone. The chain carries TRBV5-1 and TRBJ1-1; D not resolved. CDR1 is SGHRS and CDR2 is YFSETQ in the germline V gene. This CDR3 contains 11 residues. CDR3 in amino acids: CASSLKTEAFF. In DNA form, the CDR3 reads TGCGCCAGCAGCTTGAAGACTGAAGCTTTCTTT.

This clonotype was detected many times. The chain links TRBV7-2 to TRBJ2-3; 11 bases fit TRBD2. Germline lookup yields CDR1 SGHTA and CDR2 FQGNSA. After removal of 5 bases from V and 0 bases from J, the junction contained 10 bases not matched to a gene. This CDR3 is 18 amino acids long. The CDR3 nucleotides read TGTGCCAGCAGCCATCTAGCGGGGGGCATTTCTAGCACAGATACGCAGTATTTT. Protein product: CASSHLAGGISSTDTQYF.

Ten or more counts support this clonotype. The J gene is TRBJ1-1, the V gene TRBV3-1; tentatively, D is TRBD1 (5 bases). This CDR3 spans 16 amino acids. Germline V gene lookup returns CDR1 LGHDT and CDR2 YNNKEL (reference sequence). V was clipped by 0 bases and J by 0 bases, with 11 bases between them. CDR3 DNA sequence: TGTGCCAGCAGCCAAGACCCGGGACCCTTGAACACTGAAGCTTTCTTT. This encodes CASSQDPGPLNTEAFF.

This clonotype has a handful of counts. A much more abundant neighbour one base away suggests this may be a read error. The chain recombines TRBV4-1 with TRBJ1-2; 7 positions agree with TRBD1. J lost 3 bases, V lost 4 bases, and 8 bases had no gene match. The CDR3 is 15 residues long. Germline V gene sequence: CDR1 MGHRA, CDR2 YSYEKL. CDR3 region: CASSLDRVEDYGYTF. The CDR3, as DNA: TGCGCCAGCAGCCTCGACAGGGTTGAGGACTATGGCTACACCTTC.

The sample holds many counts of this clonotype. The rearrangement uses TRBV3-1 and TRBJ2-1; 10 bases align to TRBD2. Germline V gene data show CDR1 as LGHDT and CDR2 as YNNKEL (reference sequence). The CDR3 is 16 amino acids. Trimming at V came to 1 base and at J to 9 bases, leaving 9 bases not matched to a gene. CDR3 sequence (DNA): TGTGCCAGCAGCCAAGTTACTAGCGGGGTTAGGAGTGAGCAGTTCTTC. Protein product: CASSQVTSGVRSEQFF.